These 25 T cell receptor beta chains were all obtained from the same sample, sequenced in a study of blood T cells in healthy people across ages (dated by TCRdb to between 2014 and 2017). Library preparation used 5' RACE. The sequencer was an Illumina HiSeq 2500. The second PCR ran for roughly 7 to 11 cycles and used a J-beta primer mix along with a sample-barcoded 5' primer. The public reads were reprocessed in TCRdb via fastp at Q25 and MiXCR, keeping in-frame beta chains. Rows merge per CDR3 protein into single entries with the most common DNA and genes. This sample is represented by 750,000 to 850,000 distinct CDR3 sequences; about 25% of them were singletons. 3% to 4.5% of the sample is in the top ten clones. The same sample was also studied in work on T cells of mothers and their children.

The sample was blood. These receptors all come from a boy under 18 in good health.

This clonotype was seen more than once but under ten times. V and J are TRBV12-3 or TRBV12-4 and TRBJ2-1; perhaps TRBD2 as D (6 bases). The CDR3 is 14 amino acids. V shed 2 bases and J shed 9 bases, with 14 bases lying between them. The CDR3 nucleotides read TGTGCCAGCAGTTTATTCTCCGGGAGTGCTGAGCAGTTCTTC. Translating it yields CASSLFSGSAEQFF.

The CDR3 DNA follows: TGCAGTGCTAGAGAGGGGGAGGTAGCGGGAGACCCCTACGAGCAGTACTTC. Translating it yields CSAREGEVAGDPYEQYF. The chain couples TRBV20-1 to TRBJ2-7; 9 nucleotides match TRBD2. V lost 0 bases and J lost 2; bases outside the gene matches: 11. This CDR3 has 17 residues. The germline CDR1 and CDR2 sequences are DFQATT and SNEGSKA (reference sequence).

There are a few counts of this clonotype. The CDR3 spells CSGLVGEETQYF. The CDR3 DNA reads TGCAGCGGGTTGGTGGGAGAGGAGACCCAGTACTTC. This sequence joins TRBV29-1 and TRBJ2-1; D might be TRBD2 (5 bases). The better agreement between TRBJ2-5 and the DNA end casts doubt on the J call. This CDR3 has 12 amino acids. Germline lookup yields CDR1 SQVTM and CDR2 ANQGSEA.

At least ten counts were recorded for this clonotype. The CDR3 protein is CASSFTSGSYNEQFF. CDR3 coding DNA: TGCGCCAGCAGCTTCACTAGCGGCTCCTACAATGAGCAGTTCTTC. The genes are TRBV5-1 and TRBJ2-1; 8 nucleotides agree with TRBD2. The CDR3 loop spans 15 amino acids. Germline CDR1 and CDR2: SGHRS and YFSETQ. V was clipped by 2 bases and J by 0 bases; unmatched bases: 1.

The rearrangement joins TRBV28 to TRBJ2-7; no definite D call. CDR1 and CDR2 (germline): MDHEN, SYDVKM. This CDR3 contains 14 residues. Trimming left V 10 bases short and J 0 bases short, with 16 bases between. In nucleotides, the CDR3 is TGTGCCACCGATCCTGACAACTTCTCCTACGAGCAGTACTTC. It specifies CATDPDNFSYEQYF.

This chain connects TRBV11-2 to TRBJ1-6; 7 bases are shared with TRBD1. Germline values: CDR1 SGHAT, CDR2 FQNNGV. The CDR3 is 14 residues long. Losses at the gene ends were 5 bases for V and 7 bases for J; bases not matched to a gene: 5. The CDR3 here is CASSTQGGNSPLHF. CDR3 coding DNA: TGTGCCAGCAGCACTCAGGGGGGGAATTCACCCCTCCACTTT.

The sample holds a few counts of this clonotype. The V gene is TRBV6-2 or TRBV6-3, the J gene TRBJ1-5, with a tentative D call TRBD1 (5 bases). The CDR3 sequence is 14 residues long. V gave up 1 base and J gave up 11 bases, with 15 bases separating them. Germline CDR1 MNHEY, CDR2 SVGEGT. CDR3 amino acids: CASSYWQVLTAQHF. As DNA, the CDR3 is TGTGCCAGCAGTTACTGGCAGGTACTGACAGCCCAGCATTTT.

In nucleotides, the CDR3 is TGTGCCAGCATTTTGAATACCGGGGAGCTGTTTTTT. This encodes CASILNTGELFF. The chain combines TRBV2 with TRBJ2-2; no reliable D call. The germline V gene has CDR1 SNHLY and CDR2 FYNNEI. The CDR3 totals 12 residues. The germline V and J ends were trimmed by 7 bases and 5 bases, with 8 bases remaining between them.

The chain uses TRBV29-1 and TRBJ2-2; D is unclear. The CDR3 loop spans 13 amino acids. V lost 7 bases and J 3 bases, leaving 12 bases between the germline ends. In germline, CDR1 is SQVTM, CDR2 ANQGSEA. CDR3 DNA sequence: TGCAGCGGACGACTCTCCGACACCGGGGAGCTGTTTTTT. Encoded protein: CSGRLSDTGELFF.

The V and J genes are TRBV10-3 and TRBJ1-4; the D gene is possibly TRBD1 (6 bases). The length of the CDR3 is 13 residues. CDR1 ENHRY and CDR2 SYGVKD come from the germline V gene. Trimming stripped 3 bases from V and 8 bases from J, with 10 bases between. In DNA form, the CDR3 reads TGTGCCATCAGTGAAGGAGGGGGAGAAAAACTGTTTTTT. Translation gives CAISEGGGEKLFF.

This clonotype was counted a few times. This chain joins TRBV28 and TRBJ2-3; the D is unclear. Germline V CDR1 and CDR2: MDHEN, SYDVKM. Trimming took off 7 bases at V and 0 bases at J, with 8 bases between the two ends. CDR3 length: 13 amino acids. CDR3 sequence: CASNEISTDTQYF. DNA of the CDR3: TGTGCCAGCAACGAAATTAGCACAGATACGCAGTATTTT.

The J gene is TRBJ2-3, the V gene TRBV9; D remains unclear. Germline V CDR1 and CDR2: SGDLS, YYNGEE. This CDR3 region has 12 residues. V gave up 4 bases and J gave up 2 bases, with 5 bases separating them. The CDR3 DNA follows: TGTGCCAGCAGCAAAAACACAGATACGCAGTATTTT. Amino acid sequence: CASSKNTDTQYF.

This clonotype was observed a few times. The chain recombines TRBV4-1 with TRBJ2-1, with 14 bases lining up with TRBD2. CDR1 and CDR2 (germline): MGHRA, YSYEKL. This CDR3 comprises 14 residues. Losses at the gene ends were 8 bases for V and 7 bases for J; bases not matched to a gene: 4. CDR3 region: CASSGLAGVNEQFF. In nucleotides, the CDR3 is TGCGCCAGCTCGGGACTAGCGGGAGTTAATGAGCAGTTCTTC.

This clonotype was picked up many times. The chain links TRBV5-5 to TRBJ1-2; TRBD1 matches at 7 bases. The V segment lost 2 bases and the J segment 2 bases; nucleotides outside the gene matches: 9. The CDR3 length is 16 residues. Germline loops: CDR1 SGHKS, CDR2 YYEKEE (reference sequence). The CDR3 DNA sequence: TGTGCCAGCAGCTTCTCCGAACAGGGGATCAACTATGGCTACACCTTC. This sequence encodes CASSFSEQGINYGYTF. Full variable domain (missing parts from reference TRBV5-5 and TRBJ1-2): DAGVTQSPTHLIKTRGQQVTLRCSPISGHKSVSWYQQVLGQGPQFIFQYYEKEERGRGNFPDRFSARQFPNYSSELNVNALLLGDSALYLCASSFSEQGINYGYTFGSGTRLTVV.

The chain couples TRBV24-1 to TRBJ2-3; D not certain. V was cut by 5 bases and J by 1 base, with 6 bases left in between. CDR3 size: 13 residues. CDR1 and CDR2 from the germline V gene are KGHDR and SFDVKD. The chain's CDR3 is CATSGRRTDTQYF. The CDR3 DNA reads TGTGCCACCAGTGGGCGACGCACAGATACGCAGTATTTT.

The rearrangement joins TRBV4-3 to TRBJ2-7; no reliable D call. The V end lost 6 bases, the J end lost 2 bases, and 17 bases lay between the germline ends. In germline, CDR1 is LGHNA, CDR2 YSLEER. This CDR3 has 15 amino acids. The CDR3 region has the DNA TGCGCCAGCAGTGGTGACGTTGTGGGCACCTACGAGCAGTACTTC. It yields the protein CASSGDVVGTYEQYF.

This chain joins TRBV11-1 and TRBJ2-1; 14 bases align to TRBD2. The J segment lost 3 bases and the V segment lost 6 bases, leaving 16 bases of the junction unmatched. The CDR3 totals 20 residues. Germline CDR1 is SGHAT and CDR2 is FQDESV (reference sequence). This CDR3 reads CASSFSGDPGLAGVYNEQFF. CDR3 nucleotides: TGTGCCAGCAGTTTCTCAGGGGACCCGGGACTAGCGGGAGTCTACAATGAGCAGTTCTTC.

This chain links TRBV20-1 with TRBJ2-5, with 7 bases that match TRBD2. The CDR3 extends over 13 amino acids. The ends lost 5 bases at V and 3 bases at J; junction bases unmatched: 6. Germline V gives CDR1 DFQATT, CDR2 SNEGSKA (reference sequence). CDR3 bases: TGCAGTGCTGCGGGGACTACCAAAGAGACCCAGTACTTC. Protein sequence: CSAAGTTKETQYF.

DNA of the CDR3: TGTGCCAGCAGCTTTTACGGGGTGTATGAAAAACTGTTTTTT. It translates to CASSFYGVYEKLFF. The chain couples TRBV7-8 to TRBJ1-4; D unclear. The CDR3 totals 14 residues. CDR1 SGHVS and CDR2 FQNEAQ come from the germline V gene. The V and J ends lost 3 bases and 6 bases respectively, with 11 bases between them.

The V and J genes are TRBV20-1 and TRBJ2-2, with unresolved D. CDR3 size: 11 residues. Per germline, CDR1 DFQATT and CDR2 SNEGSKA (reference sequence). V lost 6 bases, J lost 6 bases, and 8 bases lay in between. This CDR3 is CSAAWAGELFF. CDR3 coding DNA: TGCAGTGCCGCCTGGGCCGGGGAGCTGTTTTTT.

The chain has TRBV21-1 and TRBJ2-7; the table calls TRBD1, which could not be checked here. TRBV21-1 represents a pseudogene. This CDR3 comprises 19 residues. CDR3 in DNA: TGTGCCAGCAGCAAAGCGCTCAAAGGTGCGGGACAGGCCTCCTACGAGCAGTACTTC. Translating it yields CASSKALKGAGQASYEQYF.

V is TRBV7-2 and J is TRBJ2-2, with D maybe TRBD1 (6 bases). V lost 1 base and J lost 8, with 11 bases in between. Germline V gene data show CDR1 as SGHTA and CDR2 as FQGNSA. The CDR3 runs 14 residues. The CDR3 DNA sequence: TGTGCCAGCAGCTTAGAACAGGGCTTAGGGGAGCTGTTTTTT. Its protein is CASSLEQGLGELFF.

The chain recombines TRBV20-1 with TRBJ2-5; 8 bases match TRBD2. The CDR3 covers 16 residues. Trimming cost V 3 bases and J 6 bases; bases outside gene matches: 15. Germline V gives CDR1 DFQATT, CDR2 SNEGSKA (reference sequence). Written as DNA, the CDR3 is TGCAGTGCTAGTATCGGGAGGGCCGGTGGGGGAAAGACCCAGTACTTC. Translated: CSASIGRAGGGKTQYF.

In regard to this clonotype: One end of the junction does not line up with germline, which may come from a read error. V and J are TRBV28 and TRBJ2-3, with 7 bases that match TRBD1. In germline, CDR1 is MDHEN, CDR2 SYDVKM. There are 16 residues in the CDR3. The CDR3 DNA follows: TGTGCCAACAGTTTCCAGGGGGTAGGGCCAGTAGATACGCAGTATTTT. Translation gives CANSFQGVGPVDTQYF.

The chain couples TRBV7-2 to TRBJ1-2, with 8 bases aligning to TRBD1. This CDR3 region has 13 residues. The germline CDR1 and CDR2 sequences are SGHTA and FQGNSA. Unmatched junction bases numbered 7, after V lost 5 bases and J lost 8 bases. The CDR3 DNA reads as TGTGCCAGCAGCCCGCGCCGGGACAGGGGCTACACCTTC. Translating gives CASSPRRDRGYTF.